These T cell receptor beta chains were read from a single sample in a study of cytomegalovirus exposure and HLA in healthy donors. The table came from immunoSEQ multiplex PCR; TCRdb's copy has only in-frame clones and leaves some out. The sample includes over 130,000 clones, roughly 80% of them seen just once. The source material was PBMCs. The receptor set was obtained from a human donor in good health. Each CDR3 is given with its conserved first and last residue. The D gene is left open where the match is weak. Expanded clones are given a class, and other clones once, few, many or no size at all.

D gene	V gene	clone size	J gene	CDR3 protein	CDR3 DNA
.	TRBV5-1	once	TRBJ1-6	CASSLAGGSYNSPLHF	TGCGCCAGCAGCTTGGCCGGCGGGAGTTATAATTCACCCCTCCACTTT
TRBD2	TRBV5-6	.	TRBJ2-7	CASSFNAHTSGRVGYEQYF	TGTGCCAGCAGCTTCAATGCCCACACTAGCGGGAGGGTAGGCTACGAGCAGTACTTC
.	TRBV28	.	TRBJ2-7	CASSLWRAAYEQYF	TGTGCCAGCAGTTTGTGGAGGGCAGCCTACGAGCAGTACTTC
.	TRBV7-3	once	TRBJ2-7	CASSKQGDYEQYF	TGTGCCAGCAGCAAACAGGGAGATTACGAGCAGTACTTC
.	TRBV2	.	TRBJ1-1	CASSEAGGKAFF	TGTGCCAGCAGTGAAGCGGGAGGGAAAGCTTTCTTT
TRBD2	TRBV4-3	once	TRBJ2-7	CASSQILGLASYEQYF	TGCGCCAGCAGCCAGATCCTAGGACTAGCGAGCTACGAGCAGTACTTC
TRBD1	TRBV6-4	.	TRBJ2-6	CASSPLTGSGANVLTF	TGTGCCAGCAGCCCCCTGACAGGGTCTGGGGCCAACGTCCTGACTTTC
.	TRBV30	.	TRBJ2-2	CAWSVQGPRAGELFF	TGTGCCTGGAGTGTACAGGGTCCCCGGGCCGGGGAGCTGTTTTTT
TRBD1	TRBV7-2	few	TRBJ1-3	CASSTLTGGGNTIYF	TGTGCCAGCAGCACCCTCACAGGGGGTGGAAACACCATATATTTT
TRBD1	TRBV5-8	once	TRBJ1-3	CASSSSTGKRNTIYF	TGTGCCAGCAGCTCGTCGACAGGGAAAAGGAACACCATATATTTT
TRBD1	TRBV4-1	.	TRBJ2-6	CASSRGQDGSGANVLTF	TGCGCCAGCAGCCGAGGACAGGATGGCTCTGGGGCCAACGTCCTGACTTTC
.	TRBV19	.	TRBJ1-1	CASTPWRGDSTNTEAFF	TGTGCCAGTACTCCATGGAGGGGTGACAGTACGAACACTGAAGCTTTCTTT
TRBD2	TRBV19	.	TRBJ2-1	CASSPRLAGSYNEQFF	TGTGCCAGTAGTCCGAGACTAGCGGGCTCCTACAATGAGCAGTTCTTC
.	TRBV6-6	once	TRBJ1-5	CASRQDSNQPQHF	TGTGCCAGCCGACAGGACAGCAATCAGCCCCAGCATTTT
TRBD1	TRBV6-6	.	TRBJ1-5	CASRSPGGPSSPQHF	TGTGCCAGCAGATCACCAGGGGGCCCTTCGAGCCCCCAGCATTTT
.	TRBV19	.	TRBJ1-5	CASSIIGNRQGNQPQHF	TGTGCCAGTAGTATAATCGGGAATCGCCAGGGCAATCAGCCCCAGCATTTT
TRBD1	TRBV7-9	.	TRBJ1-5	CASSSTRGGGEGNQPQHF	TGTGCCAGCAGCTCCACCCGCGGAGGGGGCGAAGGCAATCAGCCCCAGCATTTT
.	TRBV6-1	.	TRBJ1-5	CASSESRGNNQPQHF	TGTGCCAGCAGTGAATCCAGGGGAAACAATCAGCCCCAGCATTTT
TRBD2	TRBV15	.	TRBJ2-7	CATSASERGDYEQYF	TGTGCCACCAGCGCTTCGGAGCGGGGGGACTACGAGCAGTACTTC
.	TRBV5-1	few	TRBJ1-2	CASSLQVDIPQGYTF	TGCGCCAGCAGCCTACAAGTAGACATCCCCCAAGGCTACACCTTC
.	TRBV5-4	.	TRBJ2-7	CASSLWDWPYEQYF	TGTGCCAGCAGCTTGTGGGACTGGCCCTACGAGCAGTACTTC
.	TRBV2	.	TRBJ2-1	CASGGGRIYNEQFF	TGTGCCAGCGGGGGGGGCAGAATCTACAATGAGCAGTTCTTC
TRBD1	TRBV5-1	.	TRBJ2-5	CASSLSGQGVGETQYF	TGCGCCAGCAGCTTAAGTGGACAGGGGGTCGGAGAGACCCAGTACTTC
.	TRBV6-5	once	TRBJ2-1	CASSHNTALYNEQFF	TGTGCCAGCAGCCACAACACAGCCTTGTACAATGAGCAGTTCTTC
.	TRBV7-2	few	TRBJ2-7	CASRYRTGLAYYEQYF	TGTGCCAGCAGGTATCGGACGGGTCTAGCATACTACGAGCAGTACTTC
TRBD2	TRBV7-9	.	TRBJ2-1	CSSSVGRGGNNEQFF	TGTTCCAGCAGCGTCGGGAGGGGGGGAAACAATGAGCAGTTCTTC
.	TRBV7-2	.	TRBJ2-7	CASSLNKYEQYF	TGTGCCAGCAGCTTAAATAAATACGAGCAGTACTTC
TRBD2	TRBV13	.	TRBJ2-7	CASSLVSPSGGPYYEQYF	TGTGCCAGCAGCTTAGTATCCCCTAGCGGGGGTCCTTACTACGAGCAGTACTTC